These 11 T cell receptor beta chains share one sample of origin, sequenced in a study of blood T cells in healthy people across ages (dated by TCRdb to 2014 to 2015). Libraries were built with 5' RACE. Sequenced on an Illumina HiSeq 2500. A second roughly 6 to 11 cycle PCR used a sample-barcoded 5' primer and a J-beta primer mix. TCRdb trimmed public reads at Q25 via fastp, called clones via MiXCR and kept in-frame beta chains. Under each unique CDR3 protein, matching rows form one entry showing the most common genes and DNA. The sample yields 800,000 to 1,300,000 distinct CDR3 sequences; under 30% were counted once. Of the sample, approximately 0.79% is held by the ten largest clones. A further study also used this sample, focusing on T cells of mothers and their children.

The sample was blood. The origin of the receptors is a girl aged 2 to 10 in good health.

This chain uses TRBV6-6 with TRBJ2-7; unclear D gene. V shed 5 bases and J shed 5 bases, with 13 bases lying between them. CDR1 MNHNY and CDR2 SVGAGI come from the germline V gene (reference sequence). This CDR3 has 13 residues. The chain's CDR3 is CASSPDPYHEQYF. CDR3 DNA sequence: TGTGCCAGCAGTCCCGATCCTTACCACGAGCAGTACTTC.

CDR3 sequence reads: CASSYSIGKETQYF. CDR3 DNA sequence: TGTGCCAGCAGTTACTCGATCGGGAAGGAGACCCAGTACTTC. The J gene is TRBJ2-5, the V gene TRBV6-5, with TRBD2 as a possible D gene (5 bases). Germline V lookup: CDR1 MNHEY, CDR2 SVGAGI. This CDR3 comprises 14 residues. V was shortened by 0 bases and J by 5 bases, with 10 bases between the two germline ends.

The chain joins TRBV29-1 to TRBJ2-7; 8 nucleotides agree with TRBD2. Germline CDR1 is SQVTM and CDR2 is ANQGSEA. V lost 5 bases, J lost 0 bases, and 3 bases stayed unmatched. The CDR3 extends over 13 amino acids. Written as DNA, the CDR3 is TGCAGCGTTTCGGGAGGGCCCTCCTACGAGCAGTACTTC. This codes for CSVSGGPSYEQYF.

The chain employs TRBV29-1 and TRBJ2-5; the match to TRBD2 covers 12 bases. The CDR3 extends over 17 amino acids. CDR1 is SQVTM and CDR2 is ANQGSEA in the germline V gene. Trimming removed 2 bases from V and 0 bases from J; junction bases left unmatched: 7. The CDR3 DNA sequence: TGCAGCGTTGAATCGCGGACTAGCGGGATGTACCAAGAGACCCAGTACTTC. Its translation: CSVESRTSGMYQETQYF.

The table lists this clonotype with a few counts. CDR3 protein: CASRTEENTQYF. The CDR3 DNA reads TGTGCCAGCAGGACTGAGGAGAACACGCAGTATTTT. This chain joins TRBV28 and TRBJ2-3; D uncertain. The length of the CDR3 is 12 residues. V lost 6 bases and J lost 9, with 13 bases in between. Germline assignment: CDR1 MDHEN and CDR2 SYDVKM.

This clonotype was detected only a few times. The chain recombines TRBV18 with TRBJ1-2; 8 bases fit TRBD1. The germline V gene encodes CDR1 KGHSH and CDR2 LQKENI. The V and J ends lost 1 base and 4 bases, in that order; junction bases with no gene match: 11. The CDR3 is 17 amino acids. CDR3 sequence reads: CASSPLRQGWVVYGYTF. The CDR3 nucleotides read TGTGCCAGCTCACCACTCAGACAGGGGTGGGTCGTCTATGGCTACACCTTC.

For this clonotype: At one of its ends the junction is not consistent with the germline gene, which may arise from a read error. The chain combines TRBV28 with TRBJ1-4; D call uncertain. The CDR3 extends over 12 amino acids. Per germline, CDR1 MDHEN and CDR2 SYDVKM. CDR3 loop: CASSLRGEKLLF. The CDR3, as DNA: TGTGCCAGCAGTTTACGAGGTGAAAAACTGCTTTTT.

The V call is TRBV4-3, the J call TRBJ1-5, with D maybe TRBD1 (5 bases). Trimming removed 3 bases at V and 6 bases at J, with 15 bases between. Germline V gene sequence: CDR1 LGHNA, CDR2 YSLEER. CDR3 length: 15 residues. The CDR3 DNA reads TGCGCCAGCAGCCATGGGCGGGGCGCAGGTCAGCCCCAGCATTTT. Protein sequence: CASSHGRGAGQPQHF.

The CDR3 region has the DNA TGCGCCAGCAGCCCGGCAGAAGGGGAGGTAGAAAAACTGTTTTTT. It specifies CASSPAEGEVEKLFF. The rearrangement links TRBV5-1 to TRBJ1-4, with D maybe TRBD1 (5 bases). The ends were cut back, 4 bases at V and 8 bases at J, with 18 bases in the middle. The germline CDR1 and CDR2 sequences are SGHRS and YFSETQ. The CDR3 has 15 residues.

The J gene is TRBJ2-5, the V gene TRBV27, with a weak D call TRBD1 (5 bases). The end of the DNA is better explained by TRBJ2-7, so the J call may be wrong. The CDR3 extends over 13 amino acids. CDR1 MNHEY and CDR2 SMNVEV come from the germline V gene (reference sequence). In DNA, the CDR3 is TGTGCCAGCCCCCCAGGGTGGGCCTACGAGCAGTACTTC. Encoded protein: CASPPGWAYEQYF.

V usage is TRBV6-2 or TRBV6-3 and J usage is TRBJ2-2, with 7 bases identical to TRBD2. Germline V gene lookup returns CDR1 MNHEY and CDR2 SVGEGT. CDR3 length: 19 residues. The V gene end was trimmed by 6 bases and the J gene end by 0 bases; junction bases not matched to a gene: 16. The CDR3 bases are TGTGCCAGCAGCCCCCAGGGAGCGGGGTTCTCCACGAACACCGGGGAGCTGTTTTTT. Protein product: CASSPQGAGFSTNTGELFF.